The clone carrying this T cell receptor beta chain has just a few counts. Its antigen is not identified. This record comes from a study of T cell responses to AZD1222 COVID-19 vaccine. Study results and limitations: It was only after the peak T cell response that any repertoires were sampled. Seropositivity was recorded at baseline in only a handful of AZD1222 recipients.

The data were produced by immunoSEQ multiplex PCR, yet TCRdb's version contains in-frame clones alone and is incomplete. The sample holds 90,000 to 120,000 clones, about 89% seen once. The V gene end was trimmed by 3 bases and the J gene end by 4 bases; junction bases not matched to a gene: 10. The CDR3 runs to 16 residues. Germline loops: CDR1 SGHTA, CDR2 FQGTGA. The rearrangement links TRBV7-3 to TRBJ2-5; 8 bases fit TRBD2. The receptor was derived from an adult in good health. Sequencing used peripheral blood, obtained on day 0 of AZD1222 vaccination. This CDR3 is CASSLQGRLAGETQYF. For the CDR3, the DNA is TGTGCCAGCAGCTTGCAAGGGCGGCTAGCGGGAGAGACCCAGTACTTC.